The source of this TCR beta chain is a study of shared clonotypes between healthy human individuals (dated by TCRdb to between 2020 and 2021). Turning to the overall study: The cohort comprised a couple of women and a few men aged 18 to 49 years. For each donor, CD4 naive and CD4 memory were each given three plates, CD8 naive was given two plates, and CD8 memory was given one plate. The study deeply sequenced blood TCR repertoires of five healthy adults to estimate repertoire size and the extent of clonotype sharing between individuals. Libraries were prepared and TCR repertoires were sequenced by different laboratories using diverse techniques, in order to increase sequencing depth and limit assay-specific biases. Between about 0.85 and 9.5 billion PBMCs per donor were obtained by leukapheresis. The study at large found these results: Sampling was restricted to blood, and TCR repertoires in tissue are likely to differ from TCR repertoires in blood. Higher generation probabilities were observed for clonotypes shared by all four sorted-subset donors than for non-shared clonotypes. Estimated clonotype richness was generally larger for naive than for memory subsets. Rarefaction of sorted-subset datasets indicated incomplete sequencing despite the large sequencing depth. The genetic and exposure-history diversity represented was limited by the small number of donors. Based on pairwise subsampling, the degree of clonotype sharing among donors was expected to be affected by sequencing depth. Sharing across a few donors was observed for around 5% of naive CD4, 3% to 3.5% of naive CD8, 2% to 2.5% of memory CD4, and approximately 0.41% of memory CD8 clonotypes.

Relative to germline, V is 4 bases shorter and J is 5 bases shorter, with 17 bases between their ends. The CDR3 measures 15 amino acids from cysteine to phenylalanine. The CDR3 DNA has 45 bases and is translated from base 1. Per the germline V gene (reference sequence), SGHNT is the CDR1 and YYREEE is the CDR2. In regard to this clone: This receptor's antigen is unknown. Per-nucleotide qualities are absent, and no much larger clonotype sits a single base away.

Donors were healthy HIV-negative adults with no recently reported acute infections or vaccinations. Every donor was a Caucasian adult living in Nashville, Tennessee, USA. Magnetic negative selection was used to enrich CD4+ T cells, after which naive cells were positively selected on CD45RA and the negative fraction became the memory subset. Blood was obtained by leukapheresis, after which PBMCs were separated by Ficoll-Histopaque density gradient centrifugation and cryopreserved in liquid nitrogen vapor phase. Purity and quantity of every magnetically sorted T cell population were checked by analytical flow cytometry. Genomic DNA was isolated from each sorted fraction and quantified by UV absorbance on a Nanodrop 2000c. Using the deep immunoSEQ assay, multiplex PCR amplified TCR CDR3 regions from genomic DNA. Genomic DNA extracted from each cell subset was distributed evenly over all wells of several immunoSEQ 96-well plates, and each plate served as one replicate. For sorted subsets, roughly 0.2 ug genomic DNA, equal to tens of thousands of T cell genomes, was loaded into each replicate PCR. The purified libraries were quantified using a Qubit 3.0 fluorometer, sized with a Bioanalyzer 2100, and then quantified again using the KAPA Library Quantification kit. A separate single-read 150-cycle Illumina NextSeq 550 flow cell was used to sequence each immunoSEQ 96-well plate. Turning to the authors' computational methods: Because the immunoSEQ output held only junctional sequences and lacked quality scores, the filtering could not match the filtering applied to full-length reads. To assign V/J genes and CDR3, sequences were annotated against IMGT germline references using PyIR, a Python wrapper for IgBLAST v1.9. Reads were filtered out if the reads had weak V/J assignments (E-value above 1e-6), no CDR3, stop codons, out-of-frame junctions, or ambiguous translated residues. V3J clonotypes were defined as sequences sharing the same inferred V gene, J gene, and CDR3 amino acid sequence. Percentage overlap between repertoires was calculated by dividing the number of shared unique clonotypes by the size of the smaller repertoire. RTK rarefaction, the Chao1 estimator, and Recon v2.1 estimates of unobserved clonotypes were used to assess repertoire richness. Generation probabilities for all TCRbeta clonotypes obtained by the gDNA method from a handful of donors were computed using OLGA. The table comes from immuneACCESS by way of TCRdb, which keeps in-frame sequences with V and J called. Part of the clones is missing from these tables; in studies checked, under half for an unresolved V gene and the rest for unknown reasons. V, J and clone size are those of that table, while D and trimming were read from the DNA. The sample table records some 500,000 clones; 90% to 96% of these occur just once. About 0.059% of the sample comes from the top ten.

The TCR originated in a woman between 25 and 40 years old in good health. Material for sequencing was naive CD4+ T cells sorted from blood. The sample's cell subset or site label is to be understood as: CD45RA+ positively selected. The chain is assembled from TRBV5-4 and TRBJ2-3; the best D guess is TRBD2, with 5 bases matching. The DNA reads TGTGCCAGCAGCCCGGATGGCGGGTTAGTAGATACGCAGTATTTT. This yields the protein CASSPDGGLVDTQYF.